This TCR beta chain was sequenced during a study of PD-1 blockade in classical Hodgkin lymphoma (dated by TCRdb to 2019 to 2021). Regarding the study in general: Nivolumab dosing was 3 mg/kg intravenously every 2 weeks, continuing until either disease progression or unacceptable toxicity. The study used TCR beta sequencing and CyTOF to define a peripheral blood immune signature of response to PD-1 blockade in classical Hodgkin lymphoma.

V is clipped by 5 bases and J by 4 bases, and the sequence between their germline boundaries is 21 bases long. Via the germline V gene, CDR1 is MDHEN and CDR2 SYDVKM. The CDR3, cysteine through phenylalanine, is 16 amino acids long. The DNA shown is the 48-base CDR3, in frame from base 1. In the paper's terms, the time point label means: cycle 2 day 1 (C2D1) of nivolumab. Every trial patient had relapsed after autologous stem cell transplantation, and cohorts A, B and C differed in prior brentuximab vedotin exposure. The trial cohort included more than 55 patients with relapsed/refractory classical Hodgkin lymphoma, and each patient had a best overall response of complete response, partial response or progressive disease. Trial patients were treated with single-agent nivolumab in the multi-cohort phase II CheckMate 205 trial. Best overall response was determined by an independent review committee according to the 2007 International Working Group response criteria. Trial PBMCs were obtained immediately prior to nivolumab initiation (C1D1) and on therapy at cycle 2 day 1 and cycle 4 day 1. Peripheral blood was collected in 8 mL Vacutainer Cell Preparation Tubes, from which PBMCs were isolated by centrifugation and then cryopreserved.

About this clone itself: The specificity of this receptor is unknown. Within one base of it there is no much larger clone, and no base qualities were kept.

Beyond this particular receptor, the publication reports: Trial patients achieving complete response had baseline diversity similar to newly diagnosed patients, whereas partial responders and progressors had significantly lower diversity. Baseline TCR diversity was reported as lower in newly diagnosed patients than in healthy donors, and lower still in relapsed/refractory patients. Only a single clinical trial cohort was studied, and what caused the repertoire differences, possibly disease activity or prior therapy, remained undefined. Lower diversity was observed in patients in whom nivolumab was started less than 1 year after ASCT, and these patients were excluded from later analyses so that confounding by immune reconstitution would be avoided. CD4+ but not CD8+ TCR diversity rose significantly by C4D1 (p=0.0027 vs p=0.16), most apparent in complete responders (p=0.02).

Genomic DNA was isolated using the Qiagen DNeasy kit from unsorted PBMCs as well as from negatively selected CD4+ and CD8+ fractions. TCR beta CDR3 regions were amplified by immunoSEQ multiplex PCR using primers annealing to V and J segments. A synthetic immune receptor repertoire was used to minimize amplification bias, and any residual bias was removed computationally once sequencing was done. Per the source publication's procedure: Custom Python scripts were used to quantify repertoire diversity as the Shannon entropy index. The unsorted, CD4+ and CD8+ repertoires were each analyzed separately, with the exception of combined analyses, where CD4+ and CD8+ sequences were merged in silico. A clone was considered expanded if an increase in frequency of at least 2-fold after treatment relative to C1D1 was found, and a pseudocount of 0.5 was applied to clones undetected at baseline. Singleton clones were defined as clones with 0 or 1 copy at C1D1, and non-singleton clones were defined as clones with 2 or more copies. Clones expanded in unsorted samples were assigned a CD4+, CD8+ or unknown annotation through matching of protein sequences in sorted samples from the same patient. Wilcoxon tests were applied to paired samples to test diversity changes from C1D1 to C4D1. Held by TCRdb, this immuneACCESS table contains in-frame sequences only and omits some clones. Under half of the omission traces to an unresolved V gene where checked; the cause of the rest is unknown. The DNA was the basis for D and trimming; V, J and clone size are from that table. The sample data list under 95,000 clones, and 92% of these were observed just once. Less than 3% of the sample lies in the top ten.

Source: peripheral blood mononuclear cells (PBMCs), taken before the second cycle of nivolumab. This TCR derives from a human donor with classical Hodgkin lymphoma. The chain joins TRBV28 to TRBJ2-7; TRBD2 might be the D gene, on 6 matching bases. The CDR3 amino acid sequence is: CASSPAPGGMGYEQYF. The DNA sequence is as follows: TGTGCCAGCAGTCCAGCCCCAGGCGGGATGGGATACGAGCAGTACTTC.